This T cell receptor beta chain was retrieved from a study of immune aging and cytomegalovirus after organ transplant (dated by TCRdb to the early 2020s). Some background on the complete study: Every transplant recipient was given three-drug immunosuppression consisting of prednisone, tacrolimus, and mycophenolate.

This clonotype came up many times. Which antigen it targets is not known. This may be a read error: a much more frequent sequence differs by one nucleotide. General conclusions and limits of the study: Since the sequencing data did not include a CD57 measurement, a conservative gene-based definition of aging was used in its place. Aged-phenotype cells increased post-transplant regardless of clone size, earlier in large clones (days 200-264) than small clones, following viremia. A larger share of large clones was made up of TEMRA cells, and in the seven largest clones (around 1,900 cells) aged and TEMRA cells were gained while TCM cells were lost.

Between the V and J ends, shortened by 6 bases and 9 bases respectively, the junction contains 9 bases. The germline V gene provides CDR1 SGHVS and CDR2 FNYEAQ. There are 11 amino acids in the CDR3, from cysteine to phenylalanine inclusive. Of the read, only the CDR3 DNA is kept; its 33 bases are in frame from base 1. Per the publication, the time point label means: five sample-tagged time points from pre-transplant (day -1) to day 368 post-transplant, pooled. PBMC were thawed and then stimulated for roughly 12 hours with a CMV IE-1 overlapping peptide library, with no transport inhibitors added. Thawed cells were rested overnight and then stimulated in R10 medium with CD28/CD49d costimulation. The IE-1 peptide library was composed of 15-amino-acid peptides with overlaps of 11 amino acids. Samples from each time point were barcoded using BD Single-Cell Multiplexing Kit Sample Tags, then pooled and stained with sorting antibodies plus oligo-conjugated anti-CD45RA. A BD FACSAria III was used to sort CMV-responsive CD8+CD137+ and CD4+CD154+ T cells at 4-way purity. Blood was drawn into EDTA vacutainers and was processed by Ficoll gradient within 1-24 hours.

Preparation of the library involved single-cell sequencing. Instrument used: Illumina NovaSeq 6000. The BD Rhapsody Targeted mRNA and AbSeq Reagent Kit was used in a microwell format for cell capture and library preparation. Libraries were prepared to cover TCR, sample tags, AbSeq, and targeted mRNA from the Human T-Cell Expression Panel plus custom TOX and TOX2 primers. An Illumina NovaSeq was used to sequence the libraries. The published analysis was carried out like this. The analysis covered 10,000 to 13,000 cells in total, of which 7,000 to 8,500 were CD8 T cells and around 4,900 were CD8 T cells with an identifiable TCR CDR3. Raw data were processed with the BD Rhapsody Targeted Analysis Pipeline with V(D)J processing on the Seven Bridges Genomics platform. SeqGeq 1.6.0 was used for quality control, Sample Tag demultiplexing with Lex-BDSMK, clone identification with VDJ Explorer, and Seurat clustering. A clone was considered non-expanded if it made up <1% of CD8 T cells, and considered a clonal expansion if it made up >2.5% of the sample. Clones were called with MiXCR by TCRdb after fastp trimmed the public reads at Q25, and only in-frame beta chains were retained. A single entry per CDR3 protein holds the most common genes and DNA from its merged rows. These V and J calls are TCRdb output, not the study's own analysis. For this sample the table gives fewer than 25,000 distinct CDR3 sequences, of which roughly a third were detected only once. Under 30% of the sample is in the top ten clones.

The chain was built from TRBV7-6 and TRBJ2-1; the D gene remains uncertain. This TCR derives from a female donor who had a heart transplant and CMV viremia. The sequencing used CMV peptide-activated CD4+ and CD8+ T cells sorted from blood, collected at five time points, pooled. The sample's cell subset or site label, decoded: sorted CD8+CD137+ and CD4+CD154+ T cells after less than 15 h CMV IE-1 peptide stimulation. The DNA sequence follows: TGTGCCAGCAGTTCCTTGGGTGAGCAGTTCTTC. It codes for CASSSLGEQFF.